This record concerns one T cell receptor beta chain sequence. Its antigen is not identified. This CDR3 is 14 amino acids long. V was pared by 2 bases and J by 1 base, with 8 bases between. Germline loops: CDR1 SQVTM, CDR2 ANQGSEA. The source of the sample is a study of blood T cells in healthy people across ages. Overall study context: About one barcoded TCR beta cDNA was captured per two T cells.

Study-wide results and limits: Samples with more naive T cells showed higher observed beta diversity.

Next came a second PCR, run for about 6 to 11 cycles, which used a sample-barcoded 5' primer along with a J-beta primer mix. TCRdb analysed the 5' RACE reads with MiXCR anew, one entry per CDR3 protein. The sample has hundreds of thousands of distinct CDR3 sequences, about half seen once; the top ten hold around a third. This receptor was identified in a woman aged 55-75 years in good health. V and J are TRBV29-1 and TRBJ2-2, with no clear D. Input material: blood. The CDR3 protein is CSVEKGQNTGELFF. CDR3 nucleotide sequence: TGCAGCGTTGAAAAGGGCCAGAACACCGGGGAGCTGTTTTTT.